This record looks at one T cell receptor beta chain sequence and its context. This specimen belongs to a study of blood T cell repertoires in COVID-19. Study-level background: Material from acute and convalescent COVID-19 was sourced from the United States, Italy and Spain. T cells, B-cell-depleted T cells, or PBMCs provided the cDNA or gDNA that served as material.

Trimming removed 3 bases from V and 1 base from J; junction bases left unmatched: 5. CDR1 is LGHDT and CDR2 is YNNKEL in the germline V gene (reference sequence). The CDR3 consists of 15 residues. Study processing details: Amplification of reference gene primers provided the estimated nucleated cell counts. Produced via immunoSEQ multiplex PCR; TCRdb's table is partial and in-frame only. The V and J calls and clone size are taken from that table; D and trimming were inferred from the DNA. This sample has 250,000 to 300,000 clones, with over 80% found just once. The origin of this receptor is a man between 60 and 75 years old who had recovered from COVID-19. The sequenced material came from peripheral blood. The V gene is TRBV3-1 (or the pseudogene TRBV3-2), the J gene TRBJ2-5; 7 bases align to TRBD1. The CDR3 is CASSHGTVVQETQYF. Written as DNA, the CDR3 is TGTGCCAGCAGCCACGGGACAGTAGTCCAAGAGACCCAGTACTTC.